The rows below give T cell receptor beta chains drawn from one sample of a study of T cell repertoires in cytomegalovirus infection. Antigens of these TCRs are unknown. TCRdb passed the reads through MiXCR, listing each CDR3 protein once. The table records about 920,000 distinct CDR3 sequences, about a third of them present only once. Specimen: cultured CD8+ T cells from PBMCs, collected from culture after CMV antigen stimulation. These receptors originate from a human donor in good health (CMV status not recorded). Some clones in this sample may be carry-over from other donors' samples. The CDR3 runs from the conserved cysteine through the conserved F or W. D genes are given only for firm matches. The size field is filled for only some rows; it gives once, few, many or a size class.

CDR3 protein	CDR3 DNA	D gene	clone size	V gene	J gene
CASSKGTRGQETQYF	TGTGCCAGTAGTAAAGGGACTCGCGGCCAAGAGACCCAGTACTTC	NA	NA	TRBV19	TRBJ2-5
CASSQRAGSQETQYF	TGTGCCAGCAGCCAGCGGGCGGGGAGCCAAGAGACCCAGTACTTC	NA	many	TRBV7-6	TRBJ2-5
CASRALQGNYNEQFF	TGTGCCAGCAGGGCCCTCCAGGGTAACTACAATGAGCAGTTCTTC	NA	NA	TRBV2	TRBJ2-1
CASSQYWGLASLNEQFF	TGCGCCAGCAGCCAGTATTGGGGACTAGCCTCTCTCAATGAGCAGTTCTTC	TRBD2	NA	TRBV4-1	TRBJ2-1
CASSRGTVTEAFF	TGTGCCAGTAGTAGAGGGACAGTAACTGAAGCTTTCTTT	TRBD1	few	TRBV19	TRBJ1-1
CASSLLPTGYGYTF	TGTGCCAGCAGTTTACTCCCGACAGGGTATGGCTACACCTTC	TRBD1	many	TRBV12-3/TRBV12-4	TRBJ1-2
CASSLNGLNTGELFF	TGTGCCAGCAGTTTGAATGGGCTGAACACCGGGGAGCTGTTTTTT	NA	NA	TRBV12-3/TRBV12-4	TRBJ2-2
CASSDPGQGYEQYF	TGTGCCAGCAGTGACCCGGGACAGGGCTACGAGCAGTACTTC	TRBD1	NA	TRBV2	TRBJ2-7
CAGRGNEKLFF	TGTGCCGGGCGGGGGAATGAAAAACTGTTTTTT	NA	few	TRBV2	TRBJ1-4
CASSQVGGLNGYTF	TGTGCCAGCAGCCAAGTGGGCGGGTTGAATGGCTACACCTTC	NA	NA	TRBV4-2	TRBJ1-2
CASSGQGPLQHTQYF	TGTGCCAGCAGTGGACAGGGACCTCTACAACATACGCAGTATTTT	TRBD1	few	TRBV6-2/TRBV6-3	TRBJ2-3
CASRKRTEYNEQFF	TGTGCCAGCAGAAAGAGGACGGAATACAATGAGCAGTTCTTC	NA	few	TRBV28	TRBJ2-1
CASLRRGNSYNSPLHF	TGTGCCAGCCTCCGTAGGGGGAACTCCTATAATTCACCCCTCCACTTT	NA	NA	TRBV13	TRBJ1-6
CASSHIQGAPVETQYF	TGCGCCAGCAGCCATATACAGGGGGCGCCGGTGGAGACCCAGTACTTC	TRBD1	NA	TRBV4-1	TRBJ2-5
CASPPSYEQYF	TGTGCCAGCCCACCGTCTTACGAGCAGTACTTC	NA	few	TRBV6-1	TRBJ2-7
CASSPDGDYAYNEQFF	TGTGCCAGCAGTCCCGACGGGGACTATGCCTACAATGAGCAGTTCTTC	TRBD2	few	TRBV27	TRBJ2-1
CASSFYGQAFF	TGTGCCAGCAGTTTCTATGGTCAAGCTTTCTTT	NA	many	TRBV27	TRBJ1-1
CATSDYHRGPSTDTQYF	TGTGCCACCAGTGATTATCACAGGGGGCCGAGCACAGATACGCAGTATTTT	TRBD1	few	TRBV24-1	TRBJ2-3
CASSPYPLPGYF	TGTGCCAGCAGTCCTTATCCCCTGCCCGGATATTTT	NA	NA	TRBV12-3/TRBV12-4	TRBJ1-3
CASSRDRGLSYEQYF	TGCGCCAGCAGTCGCGACAGGGGGCTCTCCTACGAGCAGTACTTC	TRBD1	few	TRBV4-1	TRBJ2-7
CASSPPLGQGTYEQYF	TGTGCCAGCAGTCCTCCCCTTGGACAGGGAACCTACGAGCAGTACTTC	TRBD1	few	TRBV2	TRBJ2-7
CASSAGLAGNDEQFF	TGTGCCAGCAGCGCCGGACTAGCGGGGAACGATGAGCAGTTCTTC	TRBD2	NA	TRBV7-9	TRBJ2-1